Presented here are 4 T cell receptor beta chains from one specimen sequenced in a study of T cell responses to AZD1222 COVID-19 vaccine (dated by TCRdb to the early 2020s). Library preparation employed the immunoSEQ multiplex PCR assay. The clones in this table, taken by TCRdb from immuneACCESS, are in-frame only. Not every clone is retained; where verified, under half of the shortfall comes from an unresolved V gene, and the cause of the rest is unknown. The table for this sample lists 130,000 or so clones; 75% to 85% of them were counted only once. The biggest ten clones account for about 7.9% of the sample. The sample's time point label, decoded: about 28 days (+/-7) after the second vaccine dose. The treatment or condition label of this sample denotes: meningococcal conjugate vaccine given as trial control. The sample was peripheral blood, taken 28 days after the second dose of the MenACWY control vaccine. The source is an adult who received the MenACWY meningococcal vaccine as a control.

This clone came up a few times. The rearrangement links TRBV7-9 to TRBJ2-5; 9 nucleotides align to TRBD1. The V segment lost 4 bases and the J segment 4 bases; nucleotides outside the gene matches: 4. Germline V CDR1 and CDR2: SEHNR, FQNEAQ (reference sequence). The CDR3 length is 14 residues. This chain's CDR3 is CASSSDRGGETQYF. The CDR3 DNA reads as TGTGCCAGCAGCTCGGACAGGGGTGGAGAGACCCAGTACTTC.

This clone has only one observation. The rearrangement links TRBV5-1 to TRBJ2-6; 10 bases map to TRBD2. The CDR3 sequence is 18 residues long. Looked up from germline, CDR1 is SGHRS and CDR2 is YFSETQ. V was pared by 3 bases and J by 2 bases, with 8 bases of the junction left unmatched. The CDR3: CASSWTSGVRTGANVLTF. The CDR3 coding sequence is TGCGCCAGCAGCTGGACTAGCGGAGTAAGGACTGGGGCCAACGTCCTGACTTTC.

The chain joins TRBV5-1 to TRBJ1-1; a weak D match, TRBD1 (6 bases). This CDR3 is 14 amino acids long. The germline gives CDR1 SGHRS, CDR2 YFSETQ. Trimming removed 0 bases at V and 4 bases at J, with 10 bases between. This CDR3 is CASSLAGGPTEAFF. DNA for the CDR3: TGCGCCAGCAGCTTGGCCGGGGGGCCCACTGAAGCTTTCTTT. Based on the CDR3 plus reference TRBV5-1 and TRBJ1-1, the full variable domain is KAGVTQTPRYLIKTRGQQVTLSCSPISGHRSVSWYQQTPGQGLQFLFEYFSETQRNKGNFPGRFSGRQFSNSRSEMNVSTLELGDSALYLCASSLAGGPTEAFFGQGTRLTVV.

The chain combines TRBV6-5 with TRBJ2-1; 9 bases align to TRBD2. Germline CDR1 is MNHEY and CDR2 is SVGAGI. J gave up 2 bases and V 4 bases, and 6 bases lay outside the gene matches. The CDR3 has 16 amino acids. CDR3 nucleotide sequence: TGTGCCAGCAGTTGGCAACTAGCGGGCCCCTACAATGAGCAGTTCTTC. Translating it yields CASSWQLAGPYNEQFF.